Here is one TCR beta chain with its context. Repertoires were generated with immunoSEQ multiplex PCR, while TCRdb's copy carries only in-frame clones and drops some. The sample carries approximately 640,000 clones, 90% recorded once. The data are from a study of shared clonotypes between healthy human individuals. Sequencing used memory CD8+ T cells from PBMCs. Described subset: CD45RO+ cells pooled with CCR7-negative TemRA cells. The receptor was isolated from a man aged 18 to 35 in good health. Some clones in this sample may be carry-over from other donors' samples.

The chain's CDR3 is CASSLELGLYNEQFF. The CDR3 coding sequence is TGTGCCAGCAGCTTAGAATTAGGGCTCTACAATGAGCAGTTCTTC. This sequence joins TRBV7-9 and TRBJ2-1, with no clear D. The V and J ends lost 1 base and 3 bases respectively, with 10 bases between them. Germline V CDR1 and CDR2: SEHNR, FQNEAQ (reference sequence). This CDR3 is 15 amino acids long.